A single sample gave rise to the 27 T cell receptor beta chains below, sequenced in a study of blood T cells in healthy people across ages. A second PCR, run for about 7 to 11 cycles, used a sample-barcoded 5' primer plus a J-beta primer mix. TCRdb reanalysed the 5' RACE reads using MiXCR and keeps one entry per CDR3 protein. This sample has around 990,000 distinct CDR3 sequences, with about two fifths found just once. Specimen: blood. Every receptor here comes from a young man in good health.

The chain recombines TRBV5-1 with TRBJ2-1, with D unresolved. V was cut by 5 bases and J by 0 bases, with 9 bases left in between. This CDR3 is 14 amino acids long. Germline V gene sequence: CDR1 SGHRS, CDR2 YFSETQ. The DNA of the CDR3 is TGCGCCAGCAGGGACGGTCGCTCCTACAATGAGCAGTTCTTC. Protein sequence: CASRDGRSYNEQFF. The complete variable domain, with remaining parts taken from reference TRBV5-1 and TRBJ2-1, reads KAGVTQTPRYLIKTRGQQVTLSCSPISGHRSVSWYQQTPGQGLQFLFEYFSETQRNKGNFPGRFSGRQFSNSRSEMNVSTLELGDSALYLCASRDGRSYNEQFFGPGTRLTVL.

This sequence joins TRBV7-9 and TRBJ2-7; D is uncertain. The CDR3 consists of 12 residues. V shed 5 bases and J shed 1 base, with 6 bases lying between them. The germline gives CDR1 SEHNR, CDR2 FQNEAQ (reference sequence). In DNA form, the CDR3 reads TGTGCCAGCAGCGTACAGTCCTACGAGCAGTACTTC. As protein: CASSVQSYEQYF.

The chain is built from TRBV6-2 or TRBV6-3 and TRBJ1-1; 10 nucleotides align to TRBD1. This CDR3 is built from 15 residues. CDR1 MNHEY and CDR2 SVGEGT come from the germline V gene. Losses at the gene ends were 4 bases for V and 5 bases for J; bases not matched to a gene: 7. This chain's CDR3 is CASSFPRDRGTEAFF. CDR3 coding DNA: TGTGCCAGCAGTTTCCCCCGGGACAGGGGAACTGAAGCTTTCTTT.

The rearrangement uses TRBV20-1 and TRBJ2-3; 10 nucleotides match TRBD2. Germline values: CDR1 DFQATT, CDR2 SNEGSKA (reference sequence). The CDR3 totals 13 residues. J gave up 6 bases and V 3 bases, and 3 bases lay outside the gene matches. CDR3 nucleotide sequence: TGCAGTGCTAGCGGGACTAGCGCGGATACGCAGTATTTT. Its protein product is CSASGTSADTQYF.

The chain couples TRBV7-9 to TRBJ1-5; D is undetermined. V was cut by 1 base and J by 0 bases, with 10 bases left in between. Germline CDR1 reads SEHNR; CDR2 reads FQNEAQ (reference sequence). The CDR3 is made up of 16 amino acids. The CDR3 DNA reads TGTGCCAGCAGCTTAGAGTTGGGGAATAGCAATCAGCCCCAGCATTTT. This sequence encodes CASSLELGNSNQPQHF.

This clonotype was picked up many times. V is TRBV7-2 and J is TRBJ1-2, with a possible D match to TRBD1 (6 bases). Germline V CDR1 and CDR2: SGHTA, FQGNSA. The CDR3 consists of 12 residues. V shed 9 bases and J shed 4 bases, with 12 bases lying between them. CDR3 loop: CASWTDVYGYTF. The CDR3 nucleotides are TGTGCCAGTTGGACAGACGTCTATGGCTACACCTTC.

V and J are TRBV2 and TRBJ2-6; D remains unclear. This CDR3 region has 14 residues. The germline V and J ends were trimmed by 4 bases and 3 bases, with 7 bases remaining between them. In germline, CDR1 is SNHLY, CDR2 FYNNEI. In nucleotides, the CDR3 is TGTGCCAGCAGTGCCGGGTTTGGGGCCAACGTCCTGACTTTC. This gives the protein CASSAGFGANVLTF.

This clonotype was seen repeatedly, ten times or more. The V call is TRBV20-1, the J call TRBJ1-2; a weak D match, TRBD1 (5 bases). The CDR3 covers 13 residues. The V gene lost 0 bases and the J gene lost 6 bases, with 11 bases spanning the gap. The germline V gene has CDR1 DFQATT and CDR2 SNEGSKA (reference sequence). This CDR3 is CSARDVQGHGYTF. DNA for the CDR3: TGCAGTGCTAGAGACGTTCAGGGCCATGGCTACACCTTC.

The chain recombines TRBV12-3 or TRBV12-4 with TRBJ2-1, with D possibly being TRBD2 (5 bases). The CDR3 runs to 16 residues. V gave up 2 bases and J gave up 13 bases, with 24 bases separating them. The CDR3 sequence is CASSLSGWVETNDQFF. The DNA for the CDR3 is TGTGCCAGCAGTTTATCGGGGTGGGTTGAGACCAACGACCAGTTCTTC.

The chain uses TRBV4-1 and TRBJ2-2, with 8 nucleotides matching TRBD1. The CDR3 covers 15 residues. V dropped 3 bases and J dropped 4; count of bases not matched to a gene: 4. Germline V lookup: CDR1 MGHRA, CDR2 YSYEKL. The CDR3 DNA is TGCGCCAGCAGCCAGGATACAGGGGGCACCGGGGAGCTGTTTTTT. Translation gives CASSQDTGGTGELFF.

The chain uses TRBV5-1 and TRBJ2-3; no clear D. The CDR3 loop spans 15 amino acids. Trimming stripped 0 bases from V and 2 bases from J, with 10 bases between. The germline CDR1 and CDR2 sequences are SGHRS and YFSETQ. The CDR3 region has the DNA TGCGCCAGCAGCTTGGGGGCCCTACCCACAGATACGCAGTATTTT. Protein product: CASSLGALPTDTQYF.

J is TRBJ2-5 and V is TRBV28, with 8 bases lining up with TRBD2. The CDR3 is 20 amino acids. Unmatched junction bases numbered 20, after V lost 5 bases and J lost 0 bases. CDR1 is MDHEN, CDR2 SYDVKM, per germline. As DNA, the CDR3 is TGTGCCAGCAGTGGACTGGCGGGGGGCCCTAGAAATATTAACCAAGAGACCCAGTACTTC. Translated: CASSGLAGGPRNINQETQYF.

This clonotype appeared a few times. The rearrangement links TRBV7-2 to TRBJ1-2; D call uncertain. The V gene lost 0 bases and the J gene lost 0 bases, with 8 bases spanning the gap. The CDR3 loop spans 15 amino acids. Germline V gene sequence: CDR1 SGHTA, CDR2 FQGNSA. The CDR3 bases are TGTGCCAGCAGCTTAGCTGTCAGAGCTAACTATGGCTACACCTTC. Protein: CASSLAVRANYGYTF.

V and J are TRBV4-3 and TRBJ1-2; D might be TRBD1 (6 bases). CDR1 is LGHNA, CDR2 YSLEER, per germline. This CDR3 is 16 amino acids long. V was trimmed by 3 bases and J by 1 base, leaving 15 bases between them. The CDR3 protein is CASSQVDRSINYGYTF. The CDR3 nucleotides are TGCGCCAGCAGCCAGGTTGACAGGTCGATTAACTATGGCTACACCTTC.

The CDR3 sequence: CASSRDGQTTDTQYF. DNA of the CDR3: TGCGCCAGCAGCCGAGATGGCCAAACAACAGATACGCAGTATTTT. The chain combines TRBV5-1 with TRBJ2-3; no clear D gene. This CDR3 comprises 15 residues. V gave up 4 bases and J gave up 3 bases, with 15 bases separating them. CDR1 SGHRS and CDR2 YFSETQ come from the germline V gene.

This clonotype was picked up many times. This sequence joins TRBV29-1 and TRBJ2-5, with D hard to call. Trimming took 4 bases from V and 2 from J, leaving 11 bases between them. This CDR3 is built from 13 residues. Germline lookup yields CDR1 SQVTM and CDR2 ANQGSEA. CDR3 residues: CSVGAARQETQYF. CDR3 sequence (DNA): TGCAGCGTTGGTGCAGCCCGACAAGAGACCCAGTACTTC.

The gene calls are TRBV6-1 and TRBJ1-5; a possible D gene is TRBD1 (6 bases). Trimming left V 5 bases short and J 5 bases short, with 13 bases between. CDR1 and CDR2 (germline): MNHNS, SASEGT. This CDR3 has 14 amino acids. This chain's CDR3 is CASSTGTKDQPQHF. The CDR3 region has the DNA TGTGCCAGCAGTACCGGGACAAAGGATCAGCCCCAGCATTTT.

The table lists this clonotype with many counts. The chain combines TRBV7-2 with TRBJ2-4, with a tentative D call TRBD1 (6 bases). V lost 3 bases and J 0 bases, leaving 12 bases between the germline ends. Germline loops: CDR1 SGHTA, CDR2 FQGNSA. CDR3 length equals 16 residues. The CDR3 here is CASSLGAREAKNIQYF. The CDR3 DNA is TGTGCCAGCAGCTTGGGGGCGAGGGAAGCCAAAAACATTCAGTACTTC.

The J gene is TRBJ1-5, the V gene TRBV4-1; D uncertain. This CDR3 region has 14 residues. Between the trimmed V and J ends, which lost 4 bases and 4 bases, there was a span of 11 bases. Germline CDR1 MGHRA, CDR2 YSYEKL. The CDR3 loop reads CASSLGIANQPQHF. The CDR3 nucleotides are TGCGCCAGCAGCCTGGGGATAGCTAATCAGCCCCAGCATTTT.

The chain has TRBV7-6 and TRBJ2-5; 10 nucleotides match TRBD1. Germline V gene lookup returns CDR1 SGHVS and CDR2 FNYEAQ. The CDR3 contains 16 residues. J was trimmed by 11 bases and V by 4 bases; bases with no gene match: 16. CDR3 DNA sequence: TGTGCCAGCAGCTCCCGGACAGGGGGAACCTACAATGAGCAGTACTTC. It codes for CASSSRTGGTYNEQYF. The variable domain in full, with the rest retrieved from reference TRBV7-6 and TRBJ2-5, is GAGVSQSPRYKVTKRGQDVALRCDPISGHVSLYWYRQALGQGPEFLTYFNYEAQQDKSGLPNDRFSAERPEGSISTLTIQRTEQRDSAMYRCASSSRTGGTYNEQYFGPGTRLLVL.

This clonotype was observed once. One end of the junction varies from germline; a read error may be responsible. CDR3 sequence (DNA): TGTGTCAGCAGCTTCCTTCCAGATACGCAGTATTTT. Encoded protein: CVSSFLPDTQYF. The V call is TRBV11-2, the J call TRBJ2-3; no clear D. This CDR3 region has 12 residues. The germline CDR1 and CDR2 sequences are SGHAT and FQNNGV.

The rearrangement links TRBV25-1 to TRBJ2-4; 12 bases line up with TRBD2. V dropped 4 bases and J dropped 9; count of bases not matched to a gene: 10. The germline CDR1 and CDR2 sequences are MGHDK and SYGVNS. This CDR3 comprises 16 residues. The CDR3 is CASSAHGTSGLGIQYF. In nucleotides, the CDR3 is TGTGCCAGCAGTGCTCACGGGACTAGCGGGTTGGGCATTCAGTACTTC.

Concerning this clonotype itself: One end of the junction is discordant with germline, which a read error may explain. The chain has TRBV7-2 and TRBJ2-3, with D hard to call. Germline CDR1 SGHTA, CDR2 FQGNSA. This CDR3 comprises 14 residues. The CDR3 sequence: CANSFGLESDTQYF. Here the CDR3 DNA reads TGTGCCAACAGCTTCGGGCTAGAGTCAGATACGCAGTATTTT.

This clonotype was observed a handful of times. The gene calls are TRBV5-1 and TRBJ2-3; TRBD1 agrees at 7 bases. V shed 5 bases, J shed 4 bases, and the junction held 10 bases outside the gene matches. From germline, CDR1 is SGHRS and CDR2 YFSETQ. The CDR3 is 15 amino acids. The CDR3: CASRSMGQNADTQYF. CDR3 bases: TGCGCCAGCAGATCGATGGGACAGAATGCAGATACGCAGTATTTT.

Worth noting for this clonotype: At one boundary the junction diverges from the germline segment, which might be a read error. The V and J genes are TRBV12-3 or TRBV12-4 and TRBJ2-1; D assignment may be TRBD1 or TRBD2 (5 bases each). The CDR3 covers 16 residues. The CDR3 coding sequence is TGTGCCAGCAGTCCCCGGGGCCAGAGCTCCTACACTGAGCAGTTCTTC. Protein product: CASSPRGQSSYTEQFF.

CDR3 DNA: TGTGCCAGCAGCTTTGTAAGGGCCAACTATGGCTACACCTTC. This translates into CASSFVRANYGYTF. The V and J genes are TRBV11-1 and TRBJ1-2; D is uncertain. V lost 3 bases and J 2 bases, leaving 10 bases between the germline ends. Germline V lookup: CDR1 SGHAT, CDR2 FQDESV (reference sequence). The CDR3 loop spans 14 amino acids.

This clonotype was counted a few times. The chain links TRBV7-2 to TRBJ1-5, with D possibly matching TRBD1 (6 bases). The CDR3 loop spans 13 amino acids. V lost 4 bases and J 9 bases, leaving 13 bases between the germline ends. CDR1 is SGHTA and CDR2 is FQGNSA in the germline V gene. The CDR3, as DNA: TGTGCCAGCAGCTCGGACAGCCTGCTGCCCCAGCATTTT. Its translation is CASSSDSLLPQHF.